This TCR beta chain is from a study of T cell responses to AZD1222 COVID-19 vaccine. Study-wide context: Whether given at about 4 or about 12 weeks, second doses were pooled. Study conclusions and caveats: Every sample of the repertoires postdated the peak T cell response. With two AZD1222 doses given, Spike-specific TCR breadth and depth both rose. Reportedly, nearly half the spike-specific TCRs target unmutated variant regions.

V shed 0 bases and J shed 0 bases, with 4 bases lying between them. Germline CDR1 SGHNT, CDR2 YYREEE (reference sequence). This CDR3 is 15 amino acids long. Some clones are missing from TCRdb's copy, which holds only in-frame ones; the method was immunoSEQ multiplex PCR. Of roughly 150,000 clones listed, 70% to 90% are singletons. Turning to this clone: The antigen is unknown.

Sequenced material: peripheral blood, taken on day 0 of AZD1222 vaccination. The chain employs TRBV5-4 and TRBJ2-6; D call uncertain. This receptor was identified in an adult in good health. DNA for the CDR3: TGTGCCAGCAGCTTGGTCGGCTCTGGGGCCAACGTCCTGACTTTC. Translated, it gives CASSLVGSGANVLTF.